This record covers a single TCR beta chain. Its antigen is unknown. This sample is drawn from a study of cytomegalovirus exposure and HLA in healthy donors. Primers for the PCR totalled 60 Vbeta and 13 Jbeta. Authors' data handling: As a later analysis found, there were 70 million to 80 million unique TCR beta chains, of which some 9.9 million were shared. The protocol was immunoSEQ multiplex PCR, while the TCRdb copy is restricted to in-frame clones and leaves out a portion. V, J and clone size reflect that table, while D and trimming were determined from the DNA. This table has roughly 180,000 clones, around 80% appearing once. Findings of the study overall: Some highly shared sequence variants likely arose as a pipeline artifact. Follow-up analysis later connected one missense variant in DCLRE1C with trimming of TCR beta V- and J-genes. In vitro checks showed that three CMV-associated chains really do target CMV antigens.

Between the trimmed V and J ends, which lost 1 base and 7 bases, there was a span of 10 bases. The CDR3 is 14 amino acids. Germline CDR1 is LNHNV and CDR2 is YYDKDF (reference sequence). The receptor was isolated from an older woman in good health and CMV-seropositive. The sample comprised PBMCs. The chain has TRBV15 and TRBJ1-4; D not resolved. DNA for the CDR3: TGTGCCACCAGCAGAGGCACAGAAGTTGAAAAACTGTTTTTT. It translates to CATSRGTEVEKLFF.